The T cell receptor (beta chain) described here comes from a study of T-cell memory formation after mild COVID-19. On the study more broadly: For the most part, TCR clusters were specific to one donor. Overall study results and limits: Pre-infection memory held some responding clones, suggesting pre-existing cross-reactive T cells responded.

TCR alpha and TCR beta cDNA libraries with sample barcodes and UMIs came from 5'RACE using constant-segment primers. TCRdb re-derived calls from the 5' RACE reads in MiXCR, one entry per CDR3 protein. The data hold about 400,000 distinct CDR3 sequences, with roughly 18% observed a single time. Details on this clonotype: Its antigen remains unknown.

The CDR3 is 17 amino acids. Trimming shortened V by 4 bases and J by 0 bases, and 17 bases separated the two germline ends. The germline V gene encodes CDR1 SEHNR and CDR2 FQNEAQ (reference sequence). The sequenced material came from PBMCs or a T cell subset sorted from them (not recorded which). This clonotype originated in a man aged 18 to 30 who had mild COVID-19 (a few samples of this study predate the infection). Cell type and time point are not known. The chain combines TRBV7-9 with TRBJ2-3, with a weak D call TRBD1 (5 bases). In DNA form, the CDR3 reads TGTGCCAGCAGCTCCAAGGGGTCTTCAGCTAGCACAGATACGCAGTATTTT. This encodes CASSSKGSSASTDTQYF. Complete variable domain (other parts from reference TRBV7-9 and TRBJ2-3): DTGVSQNPRHKITKRGQNVTFRCDPISEHNRLYWYRQTLGQGPEFLTYFQNEAQLEKSRLLSDRFSAERPKGSFSTLEIQRTEQGDSAMYLCASSSKGSSASTDTQYFGPGTRLTVL.